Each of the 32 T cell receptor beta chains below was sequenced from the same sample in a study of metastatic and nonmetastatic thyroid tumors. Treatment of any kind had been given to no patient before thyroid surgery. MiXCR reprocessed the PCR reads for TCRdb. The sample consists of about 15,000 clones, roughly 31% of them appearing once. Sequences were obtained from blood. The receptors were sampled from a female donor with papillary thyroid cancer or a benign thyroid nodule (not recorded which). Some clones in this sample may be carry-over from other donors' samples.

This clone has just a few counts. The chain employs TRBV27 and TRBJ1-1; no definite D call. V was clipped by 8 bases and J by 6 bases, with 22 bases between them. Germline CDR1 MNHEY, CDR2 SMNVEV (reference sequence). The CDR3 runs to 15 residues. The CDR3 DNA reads TGTGCCAGCGCATACCGCCTAGACTATGGGTCTGAAGCTTTCTTT. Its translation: CASAYRLDYGSEAFF.

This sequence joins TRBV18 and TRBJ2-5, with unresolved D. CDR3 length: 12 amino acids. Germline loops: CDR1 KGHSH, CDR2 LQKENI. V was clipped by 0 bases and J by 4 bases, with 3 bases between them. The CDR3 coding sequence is TGTGCCAGCTCACCACCCGGAGAGACCCAGTACTTC. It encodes CASSPPGETQYF.

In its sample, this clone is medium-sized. In nucleotides, the CDR3 is TGTGCCAGCAGTGGCTACAGCGGCGAGCAGTACTTC. Encoded protein: CASSGYSGEQYF. The chain joins TRBV6-1 to TRBJ2-7; D possibly corresponds to TRBD2 (5 bases). With 4 bases removed from V and 6 bases from J, the gap between germline ends came to 10 bases. The CDR3 length is 12 residues. Germline assignment: CDR1 MNHNS and CDR2 SASEGT.

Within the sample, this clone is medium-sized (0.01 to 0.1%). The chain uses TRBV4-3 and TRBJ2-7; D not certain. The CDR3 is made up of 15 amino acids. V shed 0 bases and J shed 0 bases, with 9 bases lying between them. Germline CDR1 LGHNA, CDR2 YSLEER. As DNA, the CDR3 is TGCGCCAGCAGCCAAGAGTTAGTTGGCTCCTACGAGCAGTACTTC. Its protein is CASSQELVGSYEQYF.

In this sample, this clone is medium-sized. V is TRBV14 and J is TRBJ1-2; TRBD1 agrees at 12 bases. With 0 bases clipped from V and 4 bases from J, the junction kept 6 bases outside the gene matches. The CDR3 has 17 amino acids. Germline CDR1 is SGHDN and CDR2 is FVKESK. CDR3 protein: CASSQEEGTGGFYGYTF. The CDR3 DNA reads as TGTGCCAGCAGCCAAGAGGAGGGGACAGGGGGCTTCTATGGCTACACCTTC.

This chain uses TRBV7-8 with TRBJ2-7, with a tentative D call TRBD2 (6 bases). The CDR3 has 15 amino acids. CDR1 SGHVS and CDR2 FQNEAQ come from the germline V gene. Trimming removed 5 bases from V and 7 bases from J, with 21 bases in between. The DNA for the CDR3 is TGTGCCAGCAGCGCTACGCAGGAGGGGCAAGGGGAGCAGTACTTC. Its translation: CASSATQEGQGEQYF.

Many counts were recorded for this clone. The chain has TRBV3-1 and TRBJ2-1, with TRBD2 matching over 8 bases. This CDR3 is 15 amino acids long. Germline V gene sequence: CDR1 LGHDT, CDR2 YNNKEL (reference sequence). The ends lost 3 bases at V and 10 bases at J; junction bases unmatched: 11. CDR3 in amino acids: CASSHGGGYQWEQFF. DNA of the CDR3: TGTGCCAGCAGCCACGGGGGGGGCTATCAGTGGGAGCAGTTCTTC.

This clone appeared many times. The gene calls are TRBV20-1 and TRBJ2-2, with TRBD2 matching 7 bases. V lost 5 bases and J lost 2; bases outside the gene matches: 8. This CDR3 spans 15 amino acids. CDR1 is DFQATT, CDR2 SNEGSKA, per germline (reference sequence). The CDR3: CSAEHWDYNTGELFF. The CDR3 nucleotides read TGCAGTGCTGAGCACTGGGACTATAACACCGGGGAGCTGTTTTTT.

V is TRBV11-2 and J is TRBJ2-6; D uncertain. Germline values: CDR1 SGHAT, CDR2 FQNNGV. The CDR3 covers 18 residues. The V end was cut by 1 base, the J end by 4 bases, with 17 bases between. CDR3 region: CASSLVFLKWAGANVLTF. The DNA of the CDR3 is TGTGCCAGCAGCTTAGTTTTTTTAAAGTGGGCCGGGGCCAACGTCCTGACTTTC.

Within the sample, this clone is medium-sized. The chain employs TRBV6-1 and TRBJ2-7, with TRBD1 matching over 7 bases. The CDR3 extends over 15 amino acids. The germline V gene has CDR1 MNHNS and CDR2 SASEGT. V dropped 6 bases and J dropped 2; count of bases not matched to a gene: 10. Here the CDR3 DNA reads TGTGCCAGCAGCCCTTCGGGACAGCCTCCCTACGAGCAGTACTTC. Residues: CASSPSGQPPYEQYF.

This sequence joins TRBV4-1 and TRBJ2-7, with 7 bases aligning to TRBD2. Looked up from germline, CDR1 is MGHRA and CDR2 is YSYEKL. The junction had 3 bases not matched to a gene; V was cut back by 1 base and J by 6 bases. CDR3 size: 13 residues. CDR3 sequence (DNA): TGCGCCAGCAGCCAAGGGGAGGGACTCGAGCAGTACTTC. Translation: CASSQGEGLEQYF.

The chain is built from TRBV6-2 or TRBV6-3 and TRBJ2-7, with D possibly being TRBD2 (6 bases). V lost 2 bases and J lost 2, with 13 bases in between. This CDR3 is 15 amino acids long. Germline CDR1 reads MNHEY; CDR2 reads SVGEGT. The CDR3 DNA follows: TGTGCCAGCAGTTACGGGGAAGGCGGGACCTACGAGCAGTACTTC. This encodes CASSYGEGGTYEQYF.

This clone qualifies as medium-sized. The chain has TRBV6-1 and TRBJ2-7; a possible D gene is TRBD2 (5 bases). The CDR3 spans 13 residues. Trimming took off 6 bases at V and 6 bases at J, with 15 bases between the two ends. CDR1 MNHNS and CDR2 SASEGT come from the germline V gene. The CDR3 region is CASRTIGGGEQYF. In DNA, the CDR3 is TGTGCCAGCAGAACAATCGGAGGAGGCGAGCAGTACTTC.

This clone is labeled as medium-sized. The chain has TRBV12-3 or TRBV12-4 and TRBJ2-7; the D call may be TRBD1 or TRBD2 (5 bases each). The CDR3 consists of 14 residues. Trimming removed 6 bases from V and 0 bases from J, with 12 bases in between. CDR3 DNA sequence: TGTGCCAGCAGGATCTCGGGACCCTCCTACGAGCAGTACTTC. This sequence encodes CASRISGPSYEQYF.

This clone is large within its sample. The CDR3 region has the DNA TGTGCCAGCAGTTACTCCGCTGGGGAGCAGTACTTC. It specifies CASSYSAGEQYF. The chain uses TRBV6-2 or TRBV6-3 and TRBJ2-7; no definite D call. CDR1 is MNHEY and CDR2 is SVGEGT in the germline V gene. The V gene lost 0 bases and the J gene lost 7 bases, with 7 bases spanning the gap. The CDR3 is 12 amino acids.

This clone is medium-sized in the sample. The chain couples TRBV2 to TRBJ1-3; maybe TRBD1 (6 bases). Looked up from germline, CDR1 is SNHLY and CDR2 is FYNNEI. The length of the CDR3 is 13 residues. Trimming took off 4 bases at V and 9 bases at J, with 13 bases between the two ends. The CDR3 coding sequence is TGTGCCAGCAGTGGGACAGAGTTGGGCACCATATATTTT. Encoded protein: CASSGTELGTIYF.

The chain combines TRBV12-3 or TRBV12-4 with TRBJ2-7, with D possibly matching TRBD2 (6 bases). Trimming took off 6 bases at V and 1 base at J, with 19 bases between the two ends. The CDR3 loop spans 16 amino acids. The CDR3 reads CASSRPSGPNSYEQYF. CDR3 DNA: TGTGCCAGCAGCCGACCGAGCGGGCCTAATTCCTACGAGCAGTACTTC.

CDR3 protein: CSARGLAGGRSYEQYF. CDR3 nucleotides: TGCAGTGCTAGAGGGCTAGCGGGGGGACGATCCTACGAGCAGTACTTC. The chain links TRBV20-1 to TRBJ2-7, with TRBD2 matching over 11 bases. This CDR3 region has 16 residues. The J segment lost 1 base and the V segment lost 1 base, leaving 6 bases of the junction unmatched. Germline CDR1 reads DFQATT; CDR2 reads SNEGSKA (reference sequence).

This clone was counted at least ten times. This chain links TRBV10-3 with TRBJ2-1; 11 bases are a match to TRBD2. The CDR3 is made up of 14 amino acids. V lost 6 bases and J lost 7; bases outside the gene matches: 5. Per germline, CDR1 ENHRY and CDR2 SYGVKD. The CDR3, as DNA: TGTGCCATCAGGGGGACTAGCGGAACAAATGAGCAGTTCTTC. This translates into CAIRGTSGTNEQFF.

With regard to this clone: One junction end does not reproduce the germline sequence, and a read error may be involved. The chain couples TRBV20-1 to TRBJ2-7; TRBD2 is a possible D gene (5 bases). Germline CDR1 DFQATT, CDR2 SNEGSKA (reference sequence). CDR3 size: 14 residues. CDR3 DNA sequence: TGCGGTGCTAGAGCTGGCGCGACTGGGAGCGAGCAGTACTTC. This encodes CGARAGATGSEQYF.

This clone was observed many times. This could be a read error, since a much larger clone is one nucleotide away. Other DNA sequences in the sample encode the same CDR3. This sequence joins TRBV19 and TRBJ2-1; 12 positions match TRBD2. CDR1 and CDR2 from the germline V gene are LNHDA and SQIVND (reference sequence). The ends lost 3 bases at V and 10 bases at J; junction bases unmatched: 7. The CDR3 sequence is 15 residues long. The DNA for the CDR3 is TGTGCCAGTAGTATGACTAGCGGGGGTGCTATCGAGCAGTTCTTC. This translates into CASSMTSGGAIEQFF.

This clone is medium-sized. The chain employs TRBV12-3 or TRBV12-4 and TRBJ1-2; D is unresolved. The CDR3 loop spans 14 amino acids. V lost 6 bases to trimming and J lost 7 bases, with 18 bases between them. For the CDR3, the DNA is TGTGCCAGCAGCCCCGTCCGGCCGGGGTTTGGCTACACCTTC. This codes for CASSPVRPGFGYTF.

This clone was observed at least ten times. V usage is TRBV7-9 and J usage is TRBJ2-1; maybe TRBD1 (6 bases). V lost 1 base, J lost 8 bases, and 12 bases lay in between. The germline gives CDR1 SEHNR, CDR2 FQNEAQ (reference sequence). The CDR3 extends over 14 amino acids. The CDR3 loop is CASSLVQGSYEQFF. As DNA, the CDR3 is TGTGCCAGCAGCTTAGTTCAGGGGAGCTATGAGCAGTTCTTC.

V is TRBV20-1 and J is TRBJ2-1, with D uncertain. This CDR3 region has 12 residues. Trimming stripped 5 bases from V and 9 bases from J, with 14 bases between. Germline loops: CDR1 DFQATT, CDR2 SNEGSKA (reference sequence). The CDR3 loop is CSAGWTTGEQFF. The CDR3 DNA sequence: TGCAGTGCTGGATGGACGACGGGTGAGCAGTTCTTC.

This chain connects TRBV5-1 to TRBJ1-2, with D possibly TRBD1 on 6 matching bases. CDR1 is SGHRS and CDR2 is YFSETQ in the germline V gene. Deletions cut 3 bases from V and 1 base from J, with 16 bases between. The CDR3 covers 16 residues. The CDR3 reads CASSWVIGQRNYGYTF. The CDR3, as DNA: TGCGCCAGCAGCTGGGTAATAGGACAGCGTAACTATGGCTACACCTTC.

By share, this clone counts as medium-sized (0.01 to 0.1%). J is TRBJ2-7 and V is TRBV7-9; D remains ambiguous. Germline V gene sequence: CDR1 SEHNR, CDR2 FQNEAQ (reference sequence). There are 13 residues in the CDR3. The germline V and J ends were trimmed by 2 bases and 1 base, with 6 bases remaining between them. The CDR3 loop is CASSLRISYEQYF. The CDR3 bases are TGTGCCAGCAGCTTACGGATATCCTACGAGCAGTACTTC.

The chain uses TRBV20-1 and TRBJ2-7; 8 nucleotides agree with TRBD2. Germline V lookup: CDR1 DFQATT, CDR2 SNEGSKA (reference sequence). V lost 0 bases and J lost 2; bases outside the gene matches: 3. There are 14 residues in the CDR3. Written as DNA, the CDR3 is TGCAGTGCTAGAGATCCGGGACTAGCCTACGAGCAGTACTTC. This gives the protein CSARDPGLAYEQYF.

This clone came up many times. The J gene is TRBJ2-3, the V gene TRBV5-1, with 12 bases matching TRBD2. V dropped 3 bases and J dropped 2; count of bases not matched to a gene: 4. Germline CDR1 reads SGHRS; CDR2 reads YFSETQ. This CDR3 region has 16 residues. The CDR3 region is CASSSLAGGYTDTQYF. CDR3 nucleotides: TGCGCCAGCAGCTCCCTAGCGGGGGGGTACACAGATACGCAGTATTTT.

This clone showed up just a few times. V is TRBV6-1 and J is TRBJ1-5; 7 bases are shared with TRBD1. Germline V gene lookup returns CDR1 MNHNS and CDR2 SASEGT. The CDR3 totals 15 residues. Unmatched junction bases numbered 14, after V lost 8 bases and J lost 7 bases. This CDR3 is CASSIEGAGAQPQHF. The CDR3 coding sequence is TGTGCCAGCTCAATCGAGGGGGCGGGAGCCCAGCCCCAGCATTTT.

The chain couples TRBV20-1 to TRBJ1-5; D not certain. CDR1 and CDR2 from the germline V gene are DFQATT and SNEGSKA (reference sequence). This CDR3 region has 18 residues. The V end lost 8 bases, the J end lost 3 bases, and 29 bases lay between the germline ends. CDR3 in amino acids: CSSSDRFTEGYVNQPQHF. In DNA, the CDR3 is TGCAGTTCCAGTGACCGGTTCACCGAGGGATATGTCAATCAGCCCCAGCATTTT.

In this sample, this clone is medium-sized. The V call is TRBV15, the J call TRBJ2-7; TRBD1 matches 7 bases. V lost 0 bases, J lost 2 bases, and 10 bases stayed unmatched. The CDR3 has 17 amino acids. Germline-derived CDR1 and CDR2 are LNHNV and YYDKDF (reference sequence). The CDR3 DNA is TGTGCCACCAGCAGAGATAAGCTACAGGGGTCCACCTACGAGCAGTACTTC. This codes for CATSRDKLQGSTYEQYF.

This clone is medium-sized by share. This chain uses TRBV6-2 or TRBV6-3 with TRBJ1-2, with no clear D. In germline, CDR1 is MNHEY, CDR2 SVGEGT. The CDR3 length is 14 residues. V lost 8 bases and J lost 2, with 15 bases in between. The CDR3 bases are TGTGCCAGCTGTCCGGGATCTCCAAACTATGGCTACACCTTC. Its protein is CASCPGSPNYGYTF.